In this sample, the clone carrying this TCR beta chain turned up a few times. The antigen is not known. This sample was included in a study of monozygotic twins with cystic fibrosis. The CDR3 spans 12 residues. The V gene lost 7 bases and the J gene lost 4 bases, with 10 bases spanning the gap. Germline CDR1 and CDR2: MNHEY and SVGAGI. Assay: immunoSEQ multiplex PCR; the TCRdb copy retains only in-frame clones and omits some. The repertoire consists of about 26,000 clones, with over 75% occurring once and the leading ten covering 0.54%. Findings of the study overall: V usage most resembled the co-twin in 13 of 16 pairs.

The chain is built from TRBV6-5 and TRBJ1-2, with a weak D call TRBD1 (5 bases). This sequence originates from a girl aged 2 to 9 with cystic fibrosis. Sequencing was performed on blood. The CDR3 region is CASKSGPYGYTF. The CDR3 region has the DNA TGTGCCAGCAAGTCAGGGCCCTATGGCTACACCTTC.